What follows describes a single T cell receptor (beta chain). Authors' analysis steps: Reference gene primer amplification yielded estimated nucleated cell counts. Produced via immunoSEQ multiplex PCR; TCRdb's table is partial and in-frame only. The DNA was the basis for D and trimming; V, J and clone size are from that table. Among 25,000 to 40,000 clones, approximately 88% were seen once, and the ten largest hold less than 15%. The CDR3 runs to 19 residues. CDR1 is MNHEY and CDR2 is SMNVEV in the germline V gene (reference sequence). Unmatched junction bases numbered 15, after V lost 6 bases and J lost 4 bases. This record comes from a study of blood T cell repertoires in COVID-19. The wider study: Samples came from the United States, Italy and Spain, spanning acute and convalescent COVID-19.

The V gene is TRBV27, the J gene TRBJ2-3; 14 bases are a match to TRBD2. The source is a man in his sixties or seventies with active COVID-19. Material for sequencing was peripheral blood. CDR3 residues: CASSPTSGRANEGSDTQYF. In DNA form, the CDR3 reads TGTGCCAGCAGCCCGACTAGCGGGAGGGCCAATGAGGGTTCAGATACGCAGTATTTT.